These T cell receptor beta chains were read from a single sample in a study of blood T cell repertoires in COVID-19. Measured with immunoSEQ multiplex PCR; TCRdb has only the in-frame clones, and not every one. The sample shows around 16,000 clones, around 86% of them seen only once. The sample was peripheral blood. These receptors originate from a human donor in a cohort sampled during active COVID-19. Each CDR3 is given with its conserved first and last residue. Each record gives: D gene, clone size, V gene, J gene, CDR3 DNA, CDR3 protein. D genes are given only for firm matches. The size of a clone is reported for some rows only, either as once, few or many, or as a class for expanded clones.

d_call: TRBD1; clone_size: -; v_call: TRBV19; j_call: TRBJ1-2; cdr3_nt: TGTGCCAGTAGTACCTCGGGACAGGGGAACTATGGCTACACCTTC; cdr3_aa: CASSTSGQGNYGYTF
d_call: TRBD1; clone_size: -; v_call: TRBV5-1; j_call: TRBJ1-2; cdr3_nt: TGCGCCAGCAGCTTAAGACAGGGGGCGAGTGGCTACACCTTC; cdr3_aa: CASSLRQGASGYTF
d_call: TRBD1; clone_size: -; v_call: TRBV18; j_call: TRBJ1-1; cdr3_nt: TGTGCCAGCTCACCGGGACAGGAGATTATGAACACTGAAGCTTTCTTT; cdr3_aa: CASSPGQEIMNTEAFF
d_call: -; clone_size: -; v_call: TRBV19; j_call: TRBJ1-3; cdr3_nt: TGTGCCAGTAGTATAGTTGGGGCCTCTGGAAACACCATATATTTT; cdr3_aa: CASSIVGASGNTIYF
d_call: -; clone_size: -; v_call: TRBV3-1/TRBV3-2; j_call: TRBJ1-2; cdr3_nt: TGTGCCAGCAGCCAAGAGGTTCCGAGTAACTATGGCTACACCTTC; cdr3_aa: CASSQEVPSNYGYTF
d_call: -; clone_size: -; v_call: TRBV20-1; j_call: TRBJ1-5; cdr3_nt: TGCAGTGCTAGTCGAGGCCAGCGCAATCAGCCCCAGCATTTT; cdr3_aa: CSASRGQRNQPQHF
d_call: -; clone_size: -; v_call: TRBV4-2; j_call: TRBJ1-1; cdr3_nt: TGTGCCAGCAGCCAAGACAGGGGTGCGAACACTGAAGCTTTCTTT; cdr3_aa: CASSQDRGANTEAFF
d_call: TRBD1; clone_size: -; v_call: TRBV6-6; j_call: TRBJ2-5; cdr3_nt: TGTGCCAGCAGGACAGGGATGGCGGAGACCCAGTACTTC; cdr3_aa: CASRTGMAETQYF
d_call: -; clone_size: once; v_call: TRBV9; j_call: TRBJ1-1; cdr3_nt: TGTGCCAGCAGCGTATCCCCCCGGGGGGGCGACACTGAAGCTTTCTTT; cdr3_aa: CASSVSPRGGDTEAFF
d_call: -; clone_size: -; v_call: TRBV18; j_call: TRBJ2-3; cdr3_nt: TGTGCCAGCTCACCACAGGACAGTTGGGGCACAGATACGCAGTATTTT; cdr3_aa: CASSPQDSWGTDTQYF
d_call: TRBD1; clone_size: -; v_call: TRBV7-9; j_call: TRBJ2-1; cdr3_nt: TGTGCCAGCAGCTTAGGAAGGGACAGGGGAGGGCAGTTCTTC; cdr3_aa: CASSLGRDRGGQFF
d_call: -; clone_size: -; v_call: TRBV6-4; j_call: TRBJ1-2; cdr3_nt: TGTGCCAGCAGCCCGGTGGGGGGTTTACGAAACTATGGCTACACCTTC; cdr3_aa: CASSPVGGLRNYGYTF
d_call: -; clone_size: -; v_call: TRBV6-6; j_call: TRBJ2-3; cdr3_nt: TGTGCCAGCAGTACCAGGGGGGGCACAGATACGCAGTATTTT; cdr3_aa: CASSTRGGTDTQYF
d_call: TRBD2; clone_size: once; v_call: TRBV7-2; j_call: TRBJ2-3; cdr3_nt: TGTGCCAGCAGCTTAACGACTAGCGGGGGGGGTTCCACAGATACGCAGTATTTT; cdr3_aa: CASSLTTSGGGSTDTQYF
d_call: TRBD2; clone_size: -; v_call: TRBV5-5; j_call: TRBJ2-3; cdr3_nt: TGTGCCAGCAGCACCCGGGGGGGGCGTAGGACAGATACGCAGTATTTT; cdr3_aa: CASSTRGGRRTDTQYF
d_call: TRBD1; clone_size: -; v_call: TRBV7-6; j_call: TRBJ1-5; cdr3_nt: TGTGCCAGCAGCCCCGGACAGGGAAGTCAGCCCCAGCATTTT; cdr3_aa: CASSPGQGSQPQHF
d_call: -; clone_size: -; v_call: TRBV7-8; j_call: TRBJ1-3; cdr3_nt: TGTGCCAGCAGCTTAGCGGCTGGACTGACTGGAAACACCATATATTTT; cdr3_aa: CASSLAAGLTGNTIYF
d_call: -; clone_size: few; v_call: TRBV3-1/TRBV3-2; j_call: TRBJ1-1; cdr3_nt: TGTGCCAGCAGCCGAGATTGCGGGGGACGAGGCACTGAAGCTTTCTTT; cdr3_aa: CASSRDCGGRGTEAFF
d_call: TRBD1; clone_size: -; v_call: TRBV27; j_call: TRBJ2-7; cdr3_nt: TGTGCCAGCAGTTGGCGGGGGACAGGGGGGACCTACGAGCAGTACTTC; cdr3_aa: CASSWRGTGGTYEQYF
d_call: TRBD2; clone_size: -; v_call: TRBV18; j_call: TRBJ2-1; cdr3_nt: TGTGCCAGCTCGCTAAGCGGGGGGCTCGGCAATGAGCAGTTCTTC; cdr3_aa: CASSLSGGLGNEQFF
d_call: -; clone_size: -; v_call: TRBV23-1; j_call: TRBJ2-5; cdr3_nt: TGCGCCAGCAGTCAAATTCCGGACACCTACCAAGAGACCCAGTACTTC; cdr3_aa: CASSQIPDTYQETQYF
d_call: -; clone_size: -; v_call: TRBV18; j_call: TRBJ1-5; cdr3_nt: TGTGCCAGCTCAACCTACTTTGGGCCCAATCAGCCCCAGCATTTT; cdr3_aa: CASSTYFGPNQPQHF
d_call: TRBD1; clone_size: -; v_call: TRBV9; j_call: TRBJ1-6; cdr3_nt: TGTGCCAGCAGCGCCGGACAGGGGACGACTTCACCCCTCCACTTT; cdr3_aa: CASSAGQGTTSPLHF
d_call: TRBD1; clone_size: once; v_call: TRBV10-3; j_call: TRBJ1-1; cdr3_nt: TGTGCCATCACCTCACCGGGACCGGGACAGGGGGCAGGAGACACTGAAGCTTTCTTT; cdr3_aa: CAITSPGPGQGAGDTEAFF
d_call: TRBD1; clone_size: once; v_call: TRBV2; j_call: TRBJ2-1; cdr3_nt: TGTGCCAGTAAACGACAGGGGGCTTCCTACAATGAGCAGTTCTTC; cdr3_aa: CASKRQGASYNEQFF
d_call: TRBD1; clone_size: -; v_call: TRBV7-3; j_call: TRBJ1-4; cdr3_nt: TGTGCCCTAGATCCCCTCTCCGGGACAGGGGCTAGAACTAATGAAAAACTGTTTTTT; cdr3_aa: CALDPLSGTGARTNEKLFF
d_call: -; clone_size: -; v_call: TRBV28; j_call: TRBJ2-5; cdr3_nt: TGTGCCAGCAGTTTAACGGTGGGACATCTTGAGGGGTACTTC; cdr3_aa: CASSLTVGHLEGYF
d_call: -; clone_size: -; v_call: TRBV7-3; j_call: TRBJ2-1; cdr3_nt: TGTGCCAGCAGCTTAGGACTCCAAAATGAGCAGTTCTTC; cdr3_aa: CASSLGLQNEQFF
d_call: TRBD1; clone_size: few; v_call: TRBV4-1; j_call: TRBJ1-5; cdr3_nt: TGCGCCAGCAGCCAAGCCGGGAGCCCCAGGACAGGGGTGGATCAGCCCCAGCATTTT; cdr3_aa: CASSQAGSPRTGVDQPQHF
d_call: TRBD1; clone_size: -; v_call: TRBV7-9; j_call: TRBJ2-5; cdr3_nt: TGTGCCAGCAGCTGGACAGGTCAAGAGACCCAGTACTTC; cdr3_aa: CASSWTGQETQYF
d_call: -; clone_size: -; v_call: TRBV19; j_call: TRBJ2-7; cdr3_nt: TGTGCCAGTAAAAAGGTCCACAGAGTCTACGAGCAGTACTTC; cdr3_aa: CASKKVHRVYEQYF
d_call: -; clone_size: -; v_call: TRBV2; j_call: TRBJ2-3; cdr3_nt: TGTGCCAGCAGTGAGTTACTTCGCACAGATACGCAGTATTTT; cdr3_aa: CASSELLRTDTQYF
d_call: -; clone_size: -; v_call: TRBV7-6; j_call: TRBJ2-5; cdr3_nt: TGTGCCAGCAGCCGAGGGGAGACCCAGTACTTC; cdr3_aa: CASSRGETQYF
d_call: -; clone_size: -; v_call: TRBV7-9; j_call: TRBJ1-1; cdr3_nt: TGTGCCAGCAGCTCGCCCCCGGGACACCAAAACACTGAAGCTTTCTTT; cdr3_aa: CASSSPPGHQNTEAFF
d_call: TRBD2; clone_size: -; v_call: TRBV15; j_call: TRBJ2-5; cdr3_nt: TGTGCCACCAGCAGAGATGCTAGCGGGGGGGCTGAGACCCAGTACTTC; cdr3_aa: CATSRDASGGAETQYF
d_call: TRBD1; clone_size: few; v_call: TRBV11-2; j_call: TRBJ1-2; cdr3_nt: TGTGCCAGCAGCACCCGACAGGGGGCGCCGGATGGCTACACCTTC; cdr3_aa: CASSTRQGAPDGYTF
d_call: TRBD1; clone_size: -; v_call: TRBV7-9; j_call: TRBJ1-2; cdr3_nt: TGTGCCAGCAGCTCCCCTATTTGGACAGGGAGAAACTATGGCTACACCTTC; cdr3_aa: CASSSPIWTGRNYGYTF
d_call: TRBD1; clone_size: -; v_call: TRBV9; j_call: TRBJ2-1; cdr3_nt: TGTGCCAGCAGCGTAGCTTCGGACAGGGGATATGAGCAGTTCTTC; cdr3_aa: CASSVASDRGYEQFF
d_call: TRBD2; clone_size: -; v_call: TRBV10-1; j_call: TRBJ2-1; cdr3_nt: TGCGCCAGCAGTGAGAGCCCCACCGTACTAGCGGGGGGGCTCAATGAGCAGTTCTTC; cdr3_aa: CASSESPTVLAGGLNEQFF
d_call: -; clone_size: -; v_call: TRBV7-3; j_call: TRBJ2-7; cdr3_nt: TGTGCCAGCAGCCCTCCAGGTTCCTACGAGCAGTACTTC; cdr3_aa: CASSPPGSYEQYF
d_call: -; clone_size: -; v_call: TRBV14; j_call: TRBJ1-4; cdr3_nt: TGTGCCAGCAGCCAAAGAAGCCCATACCGGGTTCCTAATGAAAAACTGTTTTTT; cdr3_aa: CASSQRSPYRVPNEKLFF
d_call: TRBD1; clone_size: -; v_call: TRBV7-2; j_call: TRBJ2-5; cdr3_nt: TGTGCCAGCAGCGTAGAGCCGGGACAGGGGGGGGTCCAAGAGACCCAGTACTTC; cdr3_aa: CASSVEPGQGGVQETQYF
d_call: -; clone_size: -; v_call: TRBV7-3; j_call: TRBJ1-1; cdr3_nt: TGTGCCAGCAGCTTAACAGGGGCCGTGAACACTGAAGCTTTCTTT; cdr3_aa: CASSLTGAVNTEAFF
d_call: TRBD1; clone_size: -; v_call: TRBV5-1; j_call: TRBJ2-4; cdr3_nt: TGCGCCAGCAGGGAGGGACAGGGTCTAGCCAAAAACATTCAGTACTTC; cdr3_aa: CASREGQGLAKNIQYF
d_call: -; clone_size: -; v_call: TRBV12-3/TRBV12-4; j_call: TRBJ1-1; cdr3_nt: TGTGCCAGCAGCCCGGACACTGAAGCTTTCTTT; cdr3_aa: CASSPDTEAFF
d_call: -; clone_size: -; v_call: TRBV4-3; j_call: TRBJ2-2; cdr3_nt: TGCGCCAGCAGCCTAATTTCTTACAGGGACACCGGGGAGCTGTTTTTT; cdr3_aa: CASSLISYRDTGELFF
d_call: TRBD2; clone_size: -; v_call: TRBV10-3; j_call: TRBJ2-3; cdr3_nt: TGTGCCACCGAGCGGGGAAGCACAGATACGCAGTATTTT; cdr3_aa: CATERGSTDTQYF
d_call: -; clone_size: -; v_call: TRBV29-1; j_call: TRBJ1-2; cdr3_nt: TGCAGCGCCAGCGACGTAAGTTCTAACTATGGCTACACCTTC; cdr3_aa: CSASDVSSNYGYTF
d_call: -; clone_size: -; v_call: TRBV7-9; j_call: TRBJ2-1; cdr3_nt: TGTGCCAGCAGCTTCGGGACTGGGGAGCAGTTCTTC; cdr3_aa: CASSFGTGEQFF
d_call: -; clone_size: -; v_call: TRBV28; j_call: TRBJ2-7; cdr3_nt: TGTGCCAGCAGTGTATTCAGGGGCTCCTACGAGCAGTACTTC; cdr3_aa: CASSVFRGSYEQYF
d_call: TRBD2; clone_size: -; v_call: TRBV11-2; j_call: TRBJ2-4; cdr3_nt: TGTGCCAGCAGCTTAAGCGGGGGGAGGAGCATTCAGTACTTC; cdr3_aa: CASSLSGGRSIQYF
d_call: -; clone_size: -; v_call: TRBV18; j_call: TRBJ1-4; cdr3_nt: TGTGCCAGCTCACCTGTCGGCAGGGGTTATGAAAAACTGTTTTTT; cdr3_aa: CASSPVGRGYEKLFF
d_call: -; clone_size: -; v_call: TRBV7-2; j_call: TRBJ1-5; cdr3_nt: TGTGCCAGCAGCTTAGATATACGAGGGAGCAATCAGCCCCAGCATTTT; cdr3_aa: CASSLDIRGSNQPQHF
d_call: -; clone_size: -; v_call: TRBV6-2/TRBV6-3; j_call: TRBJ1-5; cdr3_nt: TGTGCCAGCAGTTACTCGAGAGGGAGGTGGATCGGCAATCAGCCCCAGCATTTT; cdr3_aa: CASSYSRGRWIGNQPQHF
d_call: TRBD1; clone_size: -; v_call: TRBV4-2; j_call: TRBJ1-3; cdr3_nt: TGTGCCAGCAGCCAAACTCTTGGACAGGGGGCAAACACCATATATTTT; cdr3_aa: CASSQTLGQGANTIYF
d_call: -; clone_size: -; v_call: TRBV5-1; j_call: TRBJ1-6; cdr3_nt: TGCGCCAGCAGCTTGGAGGGCAGGGATAATTCACCCCTCCACTTT; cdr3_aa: CASSLEGRDNSPLHF
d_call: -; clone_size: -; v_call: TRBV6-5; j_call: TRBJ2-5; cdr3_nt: TGTGCCAGCAATCGTCGGGGAGAGACCCAGTACTTC; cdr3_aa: CASNRRGETQYF
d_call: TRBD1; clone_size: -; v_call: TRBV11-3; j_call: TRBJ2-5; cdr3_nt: TGTGCCAGCAGCTTGGCTGGACAGGCCCCCCACAAAGAGACCCAGTACTTC; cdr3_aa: CASSLAGQAPHKETQYF
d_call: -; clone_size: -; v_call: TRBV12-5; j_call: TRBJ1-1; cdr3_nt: TGTGCTAGTGGTTTTGAGTCTGAAGCTTTCTTT; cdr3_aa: CASGFESEAFF
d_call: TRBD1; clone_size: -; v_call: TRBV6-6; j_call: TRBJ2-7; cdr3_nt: TGTGCCAGCAGTTACCCTGACAGGGCCACCTACGAGCAGTACTTC; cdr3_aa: CASSYPDRATYEQYF